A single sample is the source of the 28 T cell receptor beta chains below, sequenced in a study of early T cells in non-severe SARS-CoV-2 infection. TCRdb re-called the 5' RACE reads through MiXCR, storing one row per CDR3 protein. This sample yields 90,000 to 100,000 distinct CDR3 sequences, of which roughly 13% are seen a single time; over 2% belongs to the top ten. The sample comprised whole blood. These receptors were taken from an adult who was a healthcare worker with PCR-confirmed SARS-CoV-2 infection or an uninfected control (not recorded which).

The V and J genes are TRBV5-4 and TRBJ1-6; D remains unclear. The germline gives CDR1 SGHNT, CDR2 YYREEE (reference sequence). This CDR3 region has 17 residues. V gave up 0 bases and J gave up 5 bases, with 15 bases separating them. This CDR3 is CASSLAVGGLNNSPLHF. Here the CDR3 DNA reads TGTGCCAGCAGCTTGGCCGTTGGCGGGCTGAATAATTCACCCCTCCACTTT. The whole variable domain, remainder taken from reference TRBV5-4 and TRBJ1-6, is ETGVTQSPTHLIKTRGQQVTLRCSSQSGHNTVSWYQQALGQGPQFIFQYYREEENGRGNFPPRFSGLQFPNYSSELNVNALELDDSALYLCASSLAVGGLNNSPLHFGNGTRLTVT.

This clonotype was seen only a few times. The CDR3 sequence: CASSSGTGHTKNIQYF. CDR3 in DNA: TGTGCCAGCAGCTCCGGGACAGGGCATACCAAAAACATTCAGTACTTC. This rearrangement joins TRBV5-4 to TRBJ2-4, with 9 bases fitting TRBD1. V was pared by 3 bases and J by 2 bases, with 6 bases of the junction left unmatched. This CDR3 spans 16 amino acids. The germline CDR1 and CDR2 sequences are SGHNT and YYREEE (reference sequence).

CDR3 DNA sequence: TGTGCCAGCAGTTTGACAGGCTATTTGGCCAAAAACATTCAGTACTTC. Its protein is CASSLTGYLAKNIQYF. The chain combines TRBV12-3 or TRBV12-4 with TRBJ2-4; the D gene is possibly TRBD1 (6 bases). Trimming removed 3 bases at V and 1 base at J, with 13 bases between. The CDR3 contains 16 residues.

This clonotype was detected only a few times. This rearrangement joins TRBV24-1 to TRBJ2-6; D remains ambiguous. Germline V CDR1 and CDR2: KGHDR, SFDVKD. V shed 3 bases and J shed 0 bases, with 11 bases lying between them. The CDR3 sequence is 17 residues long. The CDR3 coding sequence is TGTGCCACCAGTGATCCCACGGACGGCTCTGGGGCCAACGTCCTGACTTTC. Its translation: CATSDPTDGSGANVLTF.

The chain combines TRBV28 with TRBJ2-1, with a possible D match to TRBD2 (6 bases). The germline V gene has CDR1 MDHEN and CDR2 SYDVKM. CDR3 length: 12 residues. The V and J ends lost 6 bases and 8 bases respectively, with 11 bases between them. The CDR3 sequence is CASSGGVYEQFF. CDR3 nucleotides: TGTGCCAGCAGCGGCGGGGTCTATGAGCAGTTCTTC.

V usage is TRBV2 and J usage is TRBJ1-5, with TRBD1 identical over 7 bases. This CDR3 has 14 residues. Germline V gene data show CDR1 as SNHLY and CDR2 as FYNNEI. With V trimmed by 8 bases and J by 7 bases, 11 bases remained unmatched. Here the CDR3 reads CASGWGQTQQPQHF. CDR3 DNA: TGTGCCAGCGGGTGGGGACAGACGCAACAGCCCCAGCATTTT.

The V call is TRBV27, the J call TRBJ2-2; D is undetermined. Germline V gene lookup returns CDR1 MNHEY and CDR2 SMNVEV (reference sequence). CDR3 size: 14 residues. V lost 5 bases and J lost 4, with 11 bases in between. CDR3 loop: CASSPAWGTGELFF. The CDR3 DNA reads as TGTGCCAGCAGTCCAGCCTGGGGCACCGGGGAGCTGTTTTTT.

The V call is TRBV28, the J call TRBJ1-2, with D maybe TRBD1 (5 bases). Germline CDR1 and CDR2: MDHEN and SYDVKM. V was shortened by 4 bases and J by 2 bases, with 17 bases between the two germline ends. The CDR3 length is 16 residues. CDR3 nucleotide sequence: TGTGCCAGCAGTTCCCCTGCGGGGGTGAGCAACTATGGCTACACCTTC. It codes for CASSSPAGVSNYGYTF.

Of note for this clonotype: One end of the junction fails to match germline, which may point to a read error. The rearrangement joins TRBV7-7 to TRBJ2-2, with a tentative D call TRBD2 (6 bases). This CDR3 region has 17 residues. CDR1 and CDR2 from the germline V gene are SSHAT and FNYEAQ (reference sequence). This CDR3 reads CASSRGGTAVWDGELFF. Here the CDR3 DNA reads TGTGCTAGCAGCCGAGGCGGGACGGCGGTTTGGGACGGGGAGCTGTTTTTT.

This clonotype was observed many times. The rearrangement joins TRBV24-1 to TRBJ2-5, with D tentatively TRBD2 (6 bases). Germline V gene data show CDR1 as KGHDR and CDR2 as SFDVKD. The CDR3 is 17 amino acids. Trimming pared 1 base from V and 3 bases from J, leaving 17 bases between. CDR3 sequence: CATSDFASPGGEETQYF. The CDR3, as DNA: TGTGCCACCAGTGATTTCGCGTCGCCCGGGGGAGAAGAGACCCAGTACTTC.

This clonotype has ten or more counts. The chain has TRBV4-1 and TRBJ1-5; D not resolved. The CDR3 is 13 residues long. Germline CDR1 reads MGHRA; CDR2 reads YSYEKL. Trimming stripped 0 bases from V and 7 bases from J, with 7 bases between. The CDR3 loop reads CASSQDPWQPQHF. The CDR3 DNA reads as TGCGCCAGCAGCCAAGACCCTTGGCAGCCCCAGCATTTT.

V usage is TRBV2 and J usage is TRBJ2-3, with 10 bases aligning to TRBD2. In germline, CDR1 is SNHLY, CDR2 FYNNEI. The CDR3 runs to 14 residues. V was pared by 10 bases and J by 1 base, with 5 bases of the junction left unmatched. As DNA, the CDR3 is TGTGCCATTACTAGCGGGGTTGGCACAGATACGCAGTATTTT. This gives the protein CAITSGVGTDTQYF.

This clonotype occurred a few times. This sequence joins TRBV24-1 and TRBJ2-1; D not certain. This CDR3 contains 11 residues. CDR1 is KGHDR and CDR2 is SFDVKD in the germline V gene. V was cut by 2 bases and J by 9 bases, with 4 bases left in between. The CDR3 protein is CATSDYLEQFF. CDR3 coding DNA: TGTGCCACCAGTGATTATCTTGAGCAGTTCTTC.

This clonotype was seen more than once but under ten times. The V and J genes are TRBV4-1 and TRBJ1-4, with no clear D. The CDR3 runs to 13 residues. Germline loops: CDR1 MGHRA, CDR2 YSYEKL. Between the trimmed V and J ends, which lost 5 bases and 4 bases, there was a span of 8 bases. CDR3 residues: CASSSRSNEKLFF. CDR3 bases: TGCGCCAGCAGCTCGAGGAGTAATGAAAAACTGTTTTTT.

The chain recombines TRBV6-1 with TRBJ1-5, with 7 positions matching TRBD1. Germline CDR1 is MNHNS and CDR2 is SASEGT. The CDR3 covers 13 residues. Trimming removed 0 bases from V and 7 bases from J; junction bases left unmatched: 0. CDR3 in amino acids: CASSEAGGQPQHF. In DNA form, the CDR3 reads TGTGCCAGCAGTGAAGCAGGGGGCCAGCCCCAGCATTTT.

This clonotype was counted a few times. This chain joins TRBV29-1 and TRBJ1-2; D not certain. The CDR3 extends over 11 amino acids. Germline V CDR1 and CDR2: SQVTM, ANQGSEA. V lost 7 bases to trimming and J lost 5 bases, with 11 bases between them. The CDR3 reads CSAEAGYGYTF. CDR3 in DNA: TGCAGCGCGGAGGCGGGTTATGGCTACACCTTC.

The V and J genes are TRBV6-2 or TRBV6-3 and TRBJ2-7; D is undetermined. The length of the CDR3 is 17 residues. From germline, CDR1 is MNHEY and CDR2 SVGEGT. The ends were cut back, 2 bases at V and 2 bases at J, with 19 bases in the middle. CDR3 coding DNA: TGTGCCAGCAGTTACGCCACACGGGCCCCGAGGCCCTACGAGCAGTACTTC. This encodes CASSYATRAPRPYEQYF.

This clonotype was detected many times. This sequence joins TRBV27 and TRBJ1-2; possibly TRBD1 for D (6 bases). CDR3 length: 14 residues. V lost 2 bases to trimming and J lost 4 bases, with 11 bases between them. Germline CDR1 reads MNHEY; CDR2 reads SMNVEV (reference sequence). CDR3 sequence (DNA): TGTGCCAGCAGTTTAGCGGGGGCCGGCTATGGCTACACCTTC. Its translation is CASSLAGAGYGYTF.

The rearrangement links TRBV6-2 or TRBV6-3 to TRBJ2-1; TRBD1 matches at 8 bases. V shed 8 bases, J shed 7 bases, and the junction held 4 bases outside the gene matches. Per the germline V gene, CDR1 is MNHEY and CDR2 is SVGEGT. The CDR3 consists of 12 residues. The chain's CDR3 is CASADRVNEQFF. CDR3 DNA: TGTGCCAGCGCGGACAGGGTGAATGAGCAGTTCTTC.

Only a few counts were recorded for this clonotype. CDR3 sequence reads: CASSLERGAYTQYF. The CDR3 nucleotides read TGTGCCAGCAGCTTAGAGCGGGGGGCTTATACGCAGTATTTT. The chain has TRBV7-2 and TRBJ2-3; 9 bases agree with TRBD2. Germline V gene lookup returns CDR1 SGHTA and CDR2 FQGNSA. The V and J ends lost 1 base and 7 bases, in that order; junction bases with no gene match: 3. The CDR3 extends over 14 amino acids.

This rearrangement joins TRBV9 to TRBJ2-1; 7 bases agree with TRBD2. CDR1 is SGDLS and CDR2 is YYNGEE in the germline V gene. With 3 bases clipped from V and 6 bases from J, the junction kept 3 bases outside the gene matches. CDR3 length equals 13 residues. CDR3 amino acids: CASSGSSGNEQFF. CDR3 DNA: TGTGCCAGCAGCGGGTCTAGCGGCAATGAGCAGTTCTTC. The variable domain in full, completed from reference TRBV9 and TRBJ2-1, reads DSGVTQTPKHLITATGQRVTLRCSPRSGDLSVYWYQQSLDQGLQFLIQYYNGEERAKGNILERFSAQQFPDLHSELNLSSLELGDSALYFCASSGSSGNEQFFGPGTRLTVL.

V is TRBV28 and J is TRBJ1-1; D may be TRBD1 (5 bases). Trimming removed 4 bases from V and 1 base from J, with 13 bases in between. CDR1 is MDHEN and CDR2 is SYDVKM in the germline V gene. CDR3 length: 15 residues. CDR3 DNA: TGTGCCAGCAGTTCGGGGGTGGCGGGGAACACTGAAGCTTTCTTT. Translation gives CASSSGVAGNTEAFF. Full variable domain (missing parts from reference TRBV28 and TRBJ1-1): DVKVTQSSRYLVKRTGEKVFLECVQDMDHENMFWYRQDPGLGLRLIYFSYDVKMKEKGDIPEGYSVSREKKERFSLILESASTNQTSMYLCASSSGVAGNTEAFFGQGTRLTVV.

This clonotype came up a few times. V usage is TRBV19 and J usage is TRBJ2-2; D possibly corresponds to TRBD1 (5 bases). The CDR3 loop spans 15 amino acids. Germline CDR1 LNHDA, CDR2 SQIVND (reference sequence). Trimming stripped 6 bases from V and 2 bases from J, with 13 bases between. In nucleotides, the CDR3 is TGTGCCAGTAGGATACAGGAATTAAACACCGGGGAGCTGTTTTTT. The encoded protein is CASRIQELNTGELFF.

CDR3 in DNA: TGTGCCAGCAGTGCATCCGTGAACACTGAAGCTTTCTTT. Translated: CASSASVNTEAFF. V is TRBV6-2 or TRBV6-3 and J is TRBJ1-1; D not resolved. Germline V gene data show CDR1 as MNHEY and CDR2 as SVGEGT. V lost 5 bases and J lost 0, with 7 bases in between. There are 13 residues in the CDR3.

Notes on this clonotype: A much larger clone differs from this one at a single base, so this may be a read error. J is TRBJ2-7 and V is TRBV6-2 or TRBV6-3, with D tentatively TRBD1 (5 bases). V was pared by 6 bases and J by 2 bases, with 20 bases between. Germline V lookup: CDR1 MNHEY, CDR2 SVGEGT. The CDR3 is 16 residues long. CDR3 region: CASSPVRTTTTYEQYF. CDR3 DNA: TGTGCCAGCAGCCCCGTGCGGACAACAACTACCTACGAGCAGTACTTC.

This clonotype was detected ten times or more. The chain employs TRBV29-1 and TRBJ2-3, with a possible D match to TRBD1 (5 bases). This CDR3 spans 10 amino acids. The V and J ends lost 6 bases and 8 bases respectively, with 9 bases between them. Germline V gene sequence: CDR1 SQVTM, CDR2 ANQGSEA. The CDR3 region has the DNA TGCAGCGTCAGGGTCGTTACGCAGTATTTT. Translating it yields CSVRVVTQYF.

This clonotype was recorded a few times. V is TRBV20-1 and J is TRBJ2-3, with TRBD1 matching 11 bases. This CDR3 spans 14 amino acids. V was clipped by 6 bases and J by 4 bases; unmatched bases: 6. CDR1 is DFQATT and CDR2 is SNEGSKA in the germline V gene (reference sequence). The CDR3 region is CSARGTGGADTQYF. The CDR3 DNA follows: TGCAGTGCCCGGGGGACAGGGGGTGCAGATACGCAGTATTTT.

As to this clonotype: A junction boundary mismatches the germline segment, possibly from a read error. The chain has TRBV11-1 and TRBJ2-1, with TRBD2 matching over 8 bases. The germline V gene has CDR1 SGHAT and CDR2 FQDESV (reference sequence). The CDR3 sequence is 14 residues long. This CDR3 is CASSTGGPHNEEFF. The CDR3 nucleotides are TGTGCCAGCAGCACGGGGGGGCCCCACAATGAGGAGTTCTTC.